Below, 18 T cell receptor beta chains from the same sample are listed, as sequenced in a study of technical replicates of blood from several donors. TCRdb's table, derived via immunoSEQ multiplex PCR, lists solely in-frame clones and lacks some. The data hold roughly 79,000 clones, with roughly 91% observed a single time. Sequencing was carried out using T cells isolated from PBMCs. Receptors were obtained from a human donor in good health. Some clones in this sample may be carry-over from other donors' samples.

This rearrangement joins TRBV18 to TRBJ2-3, with 9 bases lining up with TRBD2. The CDR3 extends over 16 amino acids. The junction had 4 bases not matched to a gene; V was cut back by 2 bases and J by 1 base. Germline lookup yields CDR1 KGHSH and CDR2 LQKENI. The CDR3 loop is CASSPGLAGRTDTQYF. DNA of the CDR3: TGTGCCAGCTCACCAGGGCTAGCGGGACGCACAGATACGCAGTATTTT. Full variable domain (rest looked up from reference TRBV18 and TRBJ2-3): NAGVMQNPRHLVRRRGQEARLRCSPMKGHSHVYWYRQLPEEGLKFMVYLQKENIIDESGMPKERFSAEFPKEGPSILRIQQVVRGDSAAYFCASSPGLAGRTDTQYFGPGTRLTVL.

The chain has TRBV30 and TRBJ2-3; 8 bases fit TRBD1. Germline V gene lookup returns CDR1 GTSNPN and CDR2 SVGIG (reference sequence). V was pared by 2 bases and J by 6 bases, with 10 bases of the junction left unmatched. The CDR3 loop spans 15 amino acids. CDR3 nucleotides: TGTGCCTGGAGTCCGACAGGGGCCTACCGGGATACGCAGTATTTT. This translates into CAWSPTGAYRDTQYF.

This chain joins TRBV6-5 and TRBJ2-7; D gene uncertain. The CDR3 contains 12 residues. Trimming took 8 bases from V and 0 from J, leaving 8 bases between them. From germline, CDR1 is MNHEY and CDR2 SVGAGI. The CDR3 loop is CASGPSSYEQYF. CDR3 DNA: TGTGCCAGCGGGCCGAGCTCCTACGAGCAGTACTTC.

The chain carries TRBV5-1 and TRBJ2-7; the match to TRBD2 covers 13 bases. The CDR3 runs 19 residues. V shed 0 bases, J shed 6 bases, and the junction held 15 bases outside the gene matches. Germline V gene data show CDR1 as SGHRS and CDR2 as YFSETQ. CDR3 residues: CASSLAPTLAGGPSREQYF. The CDR3 nucleotides read TGCGCCAGCAGCTTGGCCCCTACACTAGCGGGAGGGCCCAGTCGCGAGCAGTACTTC.

V is TRBV6-1 and J is TRBJ2-3, with a tentative D call TRBD1 (5 bases). The germline V gene has CDR1 MNHNS and CDR2 SASEGT. Trimming removed 2 bases at V and 2 bases at J, with 14 bases between. The CDR3 loop spans 16 amino acids. The CDR3 DNA follows: TGTGCCAGCAGTGAACTAGGGGCCCAATCCACAGATACGCAGTATTTT. Translated, it gives CASSELGAQSTDTQYF.

The genes are TRBV16 and TRBJ1-1; D not certain. Germline V CDR1 and CDR2: KGHSY, FQNENV. V shed 5 bases and J shed 5 bases, with 6 bases lying between them. This CDR3 spans 11 amino acids. The CDR3 loop is CASSKTTEAFF. CDR3 nucleotide sequence: TGTGCCAGCAGCAAAACTACTGAAGCTTTCTTT.

The J gene is TRBJ1-3, the V gene TRBV7-8; the D is unclear. Trimming pared 8 bases from V and 0 bases from J, leaving 14 bases between. The CDR3 loop spans 15 amino acids. CDR1 is SGHVS and CDR2 is FQNEAQ in the germline V gene. The CDR3 bases are TGTGCCAGCCTAATCCTGCCTGGCTCTGGAAACACCATATATTTT. Translating gives CASLILPGSGNTIYF.

This chain connects TRBV4-1 to TRBJ1-2; D possibly corresponds to TRBD1 (5 bases). Germline lookup yields CDR1 MGHRA and CDR2 YSYEKL. There are 17 residues in the CDR3. V gave up 2 bases and J gave up 3 bases, with 19 bases separating them. CDR3 residues: CASSQTRTRGGDYGYTF. DNA of the CDR3: TGCGCCAGCAGCCAAACACGGACCCGGGGAGGGGACTATGGCTACACCTTC.

This rearrangement joins TRBV15 to TRBJ2-7; 7 bases match TRBD2. This CDR3 has 18 amino acids. Trimming at V came to 0 bases and at J to 0 bases, leaving 11 bases not matched to a gene. Germline CDR1 reads LNHNV; CDR2 reads YYDKDF (reference sequence). The CDR3 protein is CATSRDRSLAGRSYEQYF. The CDR3 nucleotides read TGTGCCACCAGCAGAGATCGAAGTTTAGCGGGCCGCTCCTACGAGCAGTACTTC.

The J gene is TRBJ2-7, the V gene TRBV30, with TRBD1 matching over 8 bases. CDR1 is GTSNPN, CDR2 SVGIG, per germline (reference sequence). Germline trimming cut 5 bases from V and 1 base from J; bases unmatched to any gene: 1. The CDR3 is 12 residues long. The CDR3 nucleotides read TGTGCCTGGGACAGGGGATCCTACGAGCAGTACTTC. This codes for CAWDRGSYEQYF.

This chain connects TRBV15 to TRBJ2-1, with D maybe TRBD2 (6 bases). V was cut by 0 bases and J by 7 bases, with 19 bases left in between. The germline V gene encodes CDR1 LNHNV and CDR2 YYDKDF (reference sequence). There are 17 residues in the CDR3. CDR3 loop: CATSREGGVVSRNEQFF. CDR3 nucleotides: TGTGCCACCAGCAGAGAGGGCGGGGTCGTTTCACGGAATGAGCAGTTCTTC.

Regarding this clone: At one end, the junction sequence differs from germline, possibly due to a read error. V gene TRBV9 combines with J gene TRBJ2-7; 8 positions agree with TRBD2. CDR1 SGDLS and CDR2 YYNGEE come from the germline V gene. The CDR3 totals 14 residues. DNA of the CDR3: TGCGCCAGCAGCGCCATGCCAGCGGGAGAAGAGCAGTACTTC. Its protein product is CASSAMPAGEEQYF. Drawing the rest from reference TRBV9 and TRBJ2-7, the complete variable domain is DSGVTQTPKHLITATGQRVTLRCSPRSGDLSVYWYQQSLDQGLQFLIQYYNGEERAKGNILERFSAQQFPDLHSELNLSSLELGDSALYFCASSAMPAGEEQYFGPGTRLTVT.

V gene TRBV9 combines with J gene TRBJ2-7; 8 bases fit TRBD1. This CDR3 has 16 residues. V shed 4 bases and J 2 bases; nucleotides not matched to a gene: 11. Germline lookup yields CDR1 SGDLS and CDR2 YYNGEE. This chain's CDR3 is CASSLSPGTGPYEQYF. The CDR3 nucleotides read TGTGCCAGCAGCTTGAGTCCCGGGACAGGCCCCTACGAGCAGTACTTC.

The chain couples TRBV7-9 to TRBJ2-1; 7 nucleotides line up with TRBD2. Trimming at V came to 2 bases and at J to 9 bases, leaving 13 bases not matched to a gene. The CDR3 loop spans 16 amino acids. Germline CDR1 and CDR2: SEHNR and FQNEAQ (reference sequence). This CDR3 is CASSLSSGGRIPEQFF. CDR3 nucleotides: TGTGCCAGCAGCTTAAGTTCAGGCGGGAGAATTCCTGAGCAGTTCTTC.

V gene TRBV6-1 combines with J gene TRBJ2-7, with D possibly TRBD2 on 6 matching bases. CDR1 is MNHNS and CDR2 is SASEGT in the germline V gene. Trimming removed 2 bases at V and 7 bases at J, with 21 bases between. This CDR3 comprises 16 residues. The CDR3 sequence is CASSEMRRGIPTEQYF. The CDR3 DNA reads as TGTGCCAGCAGTGAAATGAGGAGGGGCATTCCTACGGAGCAGTACTTC.

V usage is TRBV5-5 and J usage is TRBJ1-2; 7 bases agree with TRBD1. The CDR3 is made up of 14 amino acids. Trimming cost V 4 bases and J 2 bases; bases outside gene matches: 5. Germline CDR1 is SGHKS and CDR2 is YYEKEE (reference sequence). The CDR3 loop reads CASSGAGGNYGYTF. As DNA, the CDR3 is TGTGCCAGCAGCGGGGCAGGGGGAAACTATGGCTACACCTTC. Full variable domain (rest looked up from reference TRBV5-5 and TRBJ1-2): DAGVTQSPTHLIKTRGQQVTLRCSPISGHKSVSWYQQVLGQGPQFIFQYYEKEERGRGNFPDRFSARQFPNYSSELNVNALLLGDSALYLCASSGAGGNYGYTFGSGTRLTVV.

This clone has just a few counts. The V and J genes are TRBV7-9 and TRBJ2-4, with a tentative D call TRBD2 (5 bases). This CDR3 has 14 residues. Germline loops: CDR1 SEHNR, CDR2 FQNEAQ (reference sequence). V was clipped by 5 bases and J by 2 bases, with 10 bases between them. CDR3 nucleotides: TGTGCCAGCAGCCCTGGACTGACCAAAAACATTCAGTACTTC. This encodes CASSPGLTKNIQYF.

The V call is TRBV6-5, the J call TRBJ2-3; D is uncertain. V was trimmed by 1 base and J by 7 bases, leaving 3 bases between them. This CDR3 contains 11 residues. Germline lookup yields CDR1 MNHEY and CDR2 SVGAGI. The CDR3 is CASSYLNTQYF. CDR3 sequence (DNA): TGTGCCAGCAGTTACTTAAATACGCAGTATTTT.